This paragraph covers one T cell receptor beta chain sequence. With 6 bases removed from V and 3 bases from J, the gap between germline ends came to 11 bases. CDR3 length: 13 amino acids. CDR1 LNHDA and CDR2 SQIVND come from the germline V gene (reference sequence). Original data processing: Cell counts per sample came from amplifying reference gene primers. The protocol was immunoSEQ multiplex PCR, while the TCRdb copy is restricted to in-frame clones and leaves out a portion. V and J calls and clone size are copied from that table; D and trimming were computed from the DNA. The sample carries 110,000 or so clones, roughly four fifths recorded once. The data are from a study of blood T cell repertoires in COVID-19. Study-level background: There were acute and convalescent COVID-19 samples, and they came from the United States, Italy and Spain. PBMCs, B-cell-depleted T cells, or T cells provided the cDNA or gDNA that made up the material.

This clonotype was sampled from a woman aged 70-85 years with acute or convalescent COVID-19. The chain joins TRBV19 to TRBJ1-1; possible D gene TRBD1, 5 bases. The sequenced sample was peripheral blood. The CDR3 sequence is CASRPDSYTEAFF. CDR3 in DNA: TGTGCCAGTAGACCTGACAGTTACACTGAAGCTTTCTTT.